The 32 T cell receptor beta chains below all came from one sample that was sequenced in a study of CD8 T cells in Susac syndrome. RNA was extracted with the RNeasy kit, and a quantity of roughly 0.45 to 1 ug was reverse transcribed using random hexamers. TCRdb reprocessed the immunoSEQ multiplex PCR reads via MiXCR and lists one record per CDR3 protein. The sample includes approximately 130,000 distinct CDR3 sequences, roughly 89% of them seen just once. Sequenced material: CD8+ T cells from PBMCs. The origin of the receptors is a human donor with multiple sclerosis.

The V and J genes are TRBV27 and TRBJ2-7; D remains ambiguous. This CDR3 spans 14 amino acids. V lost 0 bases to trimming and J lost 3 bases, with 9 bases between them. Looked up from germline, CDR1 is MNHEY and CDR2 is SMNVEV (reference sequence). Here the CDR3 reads CASSLSGFFYEQYF. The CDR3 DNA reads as TGTGCCAGCAGTTTATCGGGTTTCTTCTACGAGCAGTACTTC.

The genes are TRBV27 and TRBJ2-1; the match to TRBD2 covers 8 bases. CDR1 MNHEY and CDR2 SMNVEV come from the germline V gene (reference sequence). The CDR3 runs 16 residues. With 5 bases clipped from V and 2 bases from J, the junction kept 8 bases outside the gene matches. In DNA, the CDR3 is TGTGCCAGCAGTCCATTAGCGGGACTCACCTACAATGAGCAGTTCTTC. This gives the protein CASSPLAGLTYNEQFF.

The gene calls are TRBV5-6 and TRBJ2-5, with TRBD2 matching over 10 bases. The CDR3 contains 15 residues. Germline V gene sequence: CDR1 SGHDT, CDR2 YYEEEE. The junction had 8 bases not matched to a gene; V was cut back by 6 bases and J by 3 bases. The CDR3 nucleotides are TGTGCCAGCAACACCGGGACTAGCGTAGAAGAGACCCAGTACTTC. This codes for CASNTGTSVEETQYF.

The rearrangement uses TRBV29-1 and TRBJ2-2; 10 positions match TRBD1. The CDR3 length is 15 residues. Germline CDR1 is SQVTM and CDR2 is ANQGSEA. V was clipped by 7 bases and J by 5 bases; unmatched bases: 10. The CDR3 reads CSASPPDRGTGELFF. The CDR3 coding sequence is TGCAGCGCCTCGCCCCCGGACAGGGGGACCGGGGAGCTGTTTTTT.

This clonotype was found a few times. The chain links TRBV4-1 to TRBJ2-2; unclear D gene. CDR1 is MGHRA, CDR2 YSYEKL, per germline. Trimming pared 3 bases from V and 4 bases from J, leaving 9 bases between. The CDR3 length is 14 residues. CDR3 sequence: CASSHLVFTGELFF. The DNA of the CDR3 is TGCGCCAGCAGCCATCTAGTATTCACCGGGGAGCTGTTTTTT.

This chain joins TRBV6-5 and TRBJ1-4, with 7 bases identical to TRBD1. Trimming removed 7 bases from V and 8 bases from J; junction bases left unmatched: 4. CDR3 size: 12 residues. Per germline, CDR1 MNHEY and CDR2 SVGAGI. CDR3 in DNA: TGTGCCAGCAAGGGGGCCCGGGAAAAACTGTTTTTT. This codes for CASKGAREKLFF.

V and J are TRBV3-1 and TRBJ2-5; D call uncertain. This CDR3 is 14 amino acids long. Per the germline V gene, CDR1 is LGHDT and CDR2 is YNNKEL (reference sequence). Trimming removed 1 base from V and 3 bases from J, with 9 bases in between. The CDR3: CASSQGNWEETQYF. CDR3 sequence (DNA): TGTGCCAGCAGCCAAGGTAACTGGGAAGAGACCCAGTACTTC.

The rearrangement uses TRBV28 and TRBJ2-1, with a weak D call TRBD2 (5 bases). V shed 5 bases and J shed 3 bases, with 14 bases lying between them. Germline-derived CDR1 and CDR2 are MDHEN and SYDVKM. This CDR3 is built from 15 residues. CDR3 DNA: TGTGCCAGCAGTCCTGGCCGGGATCTCTACAATGAGCAGTTCTTC. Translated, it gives CASSPGRDLYNEQFF.

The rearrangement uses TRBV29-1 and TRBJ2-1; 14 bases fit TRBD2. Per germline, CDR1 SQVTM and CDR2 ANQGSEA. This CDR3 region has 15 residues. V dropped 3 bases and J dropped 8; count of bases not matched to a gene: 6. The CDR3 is CSVETSGRARDEQFF. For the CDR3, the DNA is TGCAGCGTTGAGACTAGCGGGAGGGCCCGGGATGAGCAGTTCTTC.

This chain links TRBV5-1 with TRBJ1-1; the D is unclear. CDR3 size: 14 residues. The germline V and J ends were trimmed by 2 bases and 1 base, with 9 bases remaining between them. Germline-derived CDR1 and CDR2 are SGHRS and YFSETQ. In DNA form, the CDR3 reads TGCGCCAGCAGCTTCTATGGCACGAACACTGAAGCTTTCTTT. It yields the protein CASSFYGTNTEAFF.

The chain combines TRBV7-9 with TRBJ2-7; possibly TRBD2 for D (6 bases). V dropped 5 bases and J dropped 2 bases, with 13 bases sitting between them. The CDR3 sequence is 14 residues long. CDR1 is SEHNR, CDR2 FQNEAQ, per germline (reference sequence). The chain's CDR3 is CASSVPGLPYEQYF. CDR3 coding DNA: TGTGCCAGCAGCGTACCCGGACTACCCTACGAGCAGTACTTC.

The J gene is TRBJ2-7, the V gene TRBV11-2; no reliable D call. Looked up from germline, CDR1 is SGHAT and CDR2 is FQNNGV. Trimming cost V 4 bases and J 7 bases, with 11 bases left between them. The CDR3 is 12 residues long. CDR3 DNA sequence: TGTGCCAGCAGCTCGTCCCCGAGGGAGCAGTACTTC. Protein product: CASSSSPREQYF.

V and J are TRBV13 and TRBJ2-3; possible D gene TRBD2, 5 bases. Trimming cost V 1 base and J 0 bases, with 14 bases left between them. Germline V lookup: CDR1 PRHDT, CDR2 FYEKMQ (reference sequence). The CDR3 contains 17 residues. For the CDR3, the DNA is TGTGCCAGCAGCTTAGAACCCCGGGCGGGCAGCACAGATACGCAGTATTTT. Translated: CASSLEPRAGSTDTQYF.

The CDR3 DNA reads as TGTGCCAGCAGCCCTCCTACGGAGGGGACTGAGCAGTACTTC. It translates to CASSPPTEGTEQYF. The chain employs TRBV9 and TRBJ2-7; possibly TRBD2 for D (6 bases). V was shortened by 4 bases and J by 7 bases, with 18 bases between the two germline ends. CDR3 length equals 14 residues. Germline CDR1 is SGDLS and CDR2 is YYNGEE.

The CDR3 DNA sequence: TGTGCCAGCAGCCTTACAGGGGTGCCCTACTATGGCTACACCTTC. It codes for CASSLTGVPYYGYTF. The gene calls are TRBV3-1 and TRBJ1-2; 7 bases map to TRBD1. The CDR3 contains 15 residues. V lost 4 bases to trimming and J lost 3 bases; unmatched junction nucleotides: 8. CDR1 is LGHDT, CDR2 YNNKEL, per germline (reference sequence).

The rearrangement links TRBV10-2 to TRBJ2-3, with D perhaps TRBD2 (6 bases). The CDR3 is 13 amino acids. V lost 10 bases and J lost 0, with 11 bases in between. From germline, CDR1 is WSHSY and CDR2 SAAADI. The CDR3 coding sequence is TGCGCCATCTTGGGGGGTAGCACAGATACGCAGTATTTT. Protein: CAILGGSTDTQYF.

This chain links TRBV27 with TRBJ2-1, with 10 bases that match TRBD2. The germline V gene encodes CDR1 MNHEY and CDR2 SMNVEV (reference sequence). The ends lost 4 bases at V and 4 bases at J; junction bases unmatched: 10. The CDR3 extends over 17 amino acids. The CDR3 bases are TGTGCCAGCAGTTCCCTCCTAGCGGGAGTATCGTACAATGAGCAGTTCTTC. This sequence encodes CASSSLLAGVSYNEQFF.

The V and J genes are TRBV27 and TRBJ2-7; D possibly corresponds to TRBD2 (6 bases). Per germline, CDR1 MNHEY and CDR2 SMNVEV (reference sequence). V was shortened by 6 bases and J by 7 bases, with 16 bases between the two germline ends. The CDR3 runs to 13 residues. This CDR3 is CASREAGLSEQYF. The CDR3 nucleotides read TGTGCCAGCAGAGAGGCGGGGTTGAGTGAGCAGTACTTC.

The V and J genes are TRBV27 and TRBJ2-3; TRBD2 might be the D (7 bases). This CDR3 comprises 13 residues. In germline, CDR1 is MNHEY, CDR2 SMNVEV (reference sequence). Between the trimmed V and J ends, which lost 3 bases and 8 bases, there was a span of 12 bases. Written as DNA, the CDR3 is TGTGCCAGCAGTTTGGGGAGGGGGGGTACGCAGTATTTT. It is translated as CASSLGRGGTQYF.

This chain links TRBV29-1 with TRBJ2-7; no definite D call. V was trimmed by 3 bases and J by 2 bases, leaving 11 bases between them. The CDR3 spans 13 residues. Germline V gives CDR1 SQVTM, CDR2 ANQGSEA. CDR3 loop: CSVEVDGTYEQYF. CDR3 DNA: TGCAGCGTTGAGGTGGACGGAACCTACGAGCAGTACTTC.

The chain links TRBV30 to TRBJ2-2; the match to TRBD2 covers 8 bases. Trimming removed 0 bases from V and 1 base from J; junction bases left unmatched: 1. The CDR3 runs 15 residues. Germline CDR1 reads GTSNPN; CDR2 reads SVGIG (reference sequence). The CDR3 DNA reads TGTGCCTGGAGTGTACTAGCGGAGAACACCGGGGAGCTGTTTTTT. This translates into CAWSVLAENTGELFF.

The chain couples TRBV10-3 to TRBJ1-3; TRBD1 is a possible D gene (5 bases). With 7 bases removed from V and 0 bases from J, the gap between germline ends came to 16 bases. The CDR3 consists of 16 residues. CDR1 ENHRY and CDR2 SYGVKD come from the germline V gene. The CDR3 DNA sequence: TGTGCCATCACCGGGGAGGGGATGAGCTCTGGAAACACCATATATTTT. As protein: CAITGEGMSSGNTIYF.

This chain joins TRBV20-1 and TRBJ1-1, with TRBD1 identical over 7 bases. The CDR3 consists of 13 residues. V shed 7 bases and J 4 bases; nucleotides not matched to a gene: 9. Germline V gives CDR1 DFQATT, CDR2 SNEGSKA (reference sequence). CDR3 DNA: TGCAGTGTTCAAGACAGGGAGACCACTGAAGCTTTCTTT. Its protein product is CSVQDRETTEAFF.

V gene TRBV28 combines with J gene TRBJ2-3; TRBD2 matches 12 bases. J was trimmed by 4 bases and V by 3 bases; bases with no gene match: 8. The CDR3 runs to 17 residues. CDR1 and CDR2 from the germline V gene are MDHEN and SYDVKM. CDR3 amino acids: CASSFGLAGGPADTQYF. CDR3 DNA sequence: TGTGCCAGCAGTTTTGGGCTAGCGGGAGGGCCGGCAGATACGCAGTATTTT. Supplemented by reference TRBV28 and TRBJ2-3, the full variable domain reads DVKVTQSSRYLVKRTGEKVFLECVQDMDHENMFWYRQDPGLGLRLIYFSYDVKMKEKGDIPEGYSVSREKKERFSLILESASTNQTSMYLCASSFGLAGGPADTQYFGPGTRLTVL.

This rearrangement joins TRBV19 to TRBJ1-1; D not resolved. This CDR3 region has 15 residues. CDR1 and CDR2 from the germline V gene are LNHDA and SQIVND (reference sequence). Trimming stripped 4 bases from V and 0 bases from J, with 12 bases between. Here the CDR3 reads CASSTPVRLNTEAFF. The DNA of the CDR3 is TGTGCCAGTAGTACCCCTGTCAGACTGAACACTGAAGCTTTCTTT.

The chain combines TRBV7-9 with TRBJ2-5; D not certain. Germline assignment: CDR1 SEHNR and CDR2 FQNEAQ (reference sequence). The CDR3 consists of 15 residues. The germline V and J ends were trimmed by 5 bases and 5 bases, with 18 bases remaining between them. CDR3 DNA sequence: TGTGCCAGCAGCCCCCGAAGTCAGGTCTACGAGACCCAGTACTTC. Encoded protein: CASSPRSQVYETQYF.

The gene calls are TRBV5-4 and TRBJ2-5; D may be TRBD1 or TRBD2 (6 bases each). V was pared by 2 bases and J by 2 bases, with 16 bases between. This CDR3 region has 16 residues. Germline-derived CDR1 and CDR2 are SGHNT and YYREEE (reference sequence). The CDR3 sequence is CASSLSLGGIQETQYF. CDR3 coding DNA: TGTGCCAGCAGCTTAAGTTTGGGGGGCATTCAAGAGACCCAGTACTTC.

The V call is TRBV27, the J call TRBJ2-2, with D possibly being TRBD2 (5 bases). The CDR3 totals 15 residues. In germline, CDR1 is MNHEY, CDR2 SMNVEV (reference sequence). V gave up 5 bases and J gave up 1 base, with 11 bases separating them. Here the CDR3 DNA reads TGTGCCAGCAGTGTGGACTTTCTGAACACCGGGGAGCTGTTTTTT. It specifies CASSVDFLNTGELFF.

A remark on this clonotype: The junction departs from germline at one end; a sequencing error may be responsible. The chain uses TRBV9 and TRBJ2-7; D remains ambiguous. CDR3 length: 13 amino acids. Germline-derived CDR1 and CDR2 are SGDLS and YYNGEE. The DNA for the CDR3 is TGTGCCAGCAGCGTAGCGGGCTCCTTCGAGCAGTACTTC. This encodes CASSVAGSFEQYF.

The CDR3 here is CASSGQGAGVDNEQFF. The DNA for the CDR3 is TGTGCCAGTAGTGGGCAGGGAGCGGGAGTAGACAATGAGCAGTTCTTC. The rearrangement joins TRBV19 to TRBJ2-1, with 8 bases matching TRBD2. With V trimmed by 5 bases and J by 5 bases, 11 bases remained unmatched. Looked up from germline, CDR1 is LNHDA and CDR2 is SQIVND (reference sequence). The CDR3 loop spans 16 amino acids.

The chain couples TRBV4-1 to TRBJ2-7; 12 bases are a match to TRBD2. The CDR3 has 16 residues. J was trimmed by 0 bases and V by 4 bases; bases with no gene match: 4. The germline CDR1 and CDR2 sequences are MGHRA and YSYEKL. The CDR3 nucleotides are TGCGCCAGCAGCCTCGCGACTAGCGGGAGCTCCTACGAGCAGTACTTC. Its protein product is CASSLATSGSSYEQYF.

The CDR3 reads CASSQLAVWETQYF. DNA for the CDR3: TGTGCCAGCAGCCAACTAGCGGTCTGGGAGACCCAGTACTTC. The chain recombines TRBV21-1 with TRBJ2-5; the table's D gene call, TRBD2, was not cross checked with the DNA. TRBV21-1 is a recognized pseudogene. This CDR3 is built from 14 residues.